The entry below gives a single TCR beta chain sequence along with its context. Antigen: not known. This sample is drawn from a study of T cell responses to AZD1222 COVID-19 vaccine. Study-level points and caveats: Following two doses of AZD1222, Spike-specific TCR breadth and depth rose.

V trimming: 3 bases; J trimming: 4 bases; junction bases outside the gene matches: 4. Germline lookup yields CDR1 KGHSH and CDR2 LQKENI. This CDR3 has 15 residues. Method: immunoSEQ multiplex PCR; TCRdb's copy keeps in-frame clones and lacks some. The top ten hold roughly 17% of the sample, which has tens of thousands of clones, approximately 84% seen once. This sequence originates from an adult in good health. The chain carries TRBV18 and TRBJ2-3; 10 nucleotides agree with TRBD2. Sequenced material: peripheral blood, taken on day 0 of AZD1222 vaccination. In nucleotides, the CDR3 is TGTGCCAGCTCACCTCTAGCGGGAGTTTCAGATACGCAGTATTTT. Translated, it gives CASSPLAGVSDTQYF.